The following is a TCR beta chain sequence with its context. The antigen remains unidentified. The record originates from a study of T cells in Graves' hyperthyroidism and ophthalmopathy. For the study at large: Blood from the periphery was taken at initial diagnosis, before any treatment.

Germline CDR1 is DFQATT and CDR2 is SNEGSKA (reference sequence). V lost 8 bases and J lost 5, with 25 bases in between. This CDR3 has 15 residues. The source material, RNA transcripts, was used to amplify TCR beta CDR3 regions. The primer set for the first-round RT-PCR of the TCR CDR3 was HTBI. One entry per CDR3 protein, called by TCRdb with MiXCR from the multiplex PCR reads. The sample has 300,000 to 450,000 distinct CDR3 sequences, approximately 12% seen once. Patients were aged 18 to 65, had disease duration under 2 months, and had newly diagnosed hyperthyroidism. It was at first hyperthyroidism diagnosis, before any ophthalmopathy symptoms, that the blood sample was taken. Study observations and caveats: Most thyroid clonotypes expanded above 0.001 were also detected in blood.

The V call is TRBV20-1, the J call TRBJ2-7; D is perhaps TRBD1 or TRBD2 (5 bases each). The specimen was blood. The receptor was derived from a man aged 25 to 40 with Graves' hyperthyroidism that later progressed to Graves' ophthalmopathy. The CDR3 loop is CSFEGQGSLLDEQYF. CDR3 nucleotides: TGCAGTTTCGAGGGGCAGGGCAGTCTTCTGGACGAGCAGTACTTC.